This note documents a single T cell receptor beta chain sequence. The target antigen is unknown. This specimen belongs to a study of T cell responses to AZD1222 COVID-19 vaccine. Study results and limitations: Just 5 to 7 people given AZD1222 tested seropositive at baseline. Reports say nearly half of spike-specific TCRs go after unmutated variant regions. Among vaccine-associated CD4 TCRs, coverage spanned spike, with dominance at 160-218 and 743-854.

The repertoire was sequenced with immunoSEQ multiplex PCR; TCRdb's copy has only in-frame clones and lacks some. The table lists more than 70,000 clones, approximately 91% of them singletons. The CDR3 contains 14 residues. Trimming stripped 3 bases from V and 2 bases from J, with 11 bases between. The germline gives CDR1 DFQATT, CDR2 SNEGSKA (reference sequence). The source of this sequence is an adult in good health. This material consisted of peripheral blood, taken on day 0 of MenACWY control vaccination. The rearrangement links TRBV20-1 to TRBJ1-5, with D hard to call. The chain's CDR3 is CSASSGKGNQPQHF. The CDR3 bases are TGCAGTGCTAGTTCGGGAAAGGGCAATCAGCCCCAGCATTTT.